This T cell receptor beta chain was profiled in a study of radiation and T cells in renal cell carcinoma. The CDR3 length is 16 residues. Germline trimming cut 5 bases from V and 9 bases from J; bases unmatched to any gene: 9. Germline CDR1 and CDR2: SNHLY and FYNNEI. The time point was: baseline pretreatment blood. Treatment noted: 15 Gy SBRT to primary tumor, nephrectomy 4 weeks later. The table came from immunoSEQ multiplex PCR; TCRdb's copy has only in-frame clones and leaves some out. The sample contains some 150,000 clones, approximately 87% of which appear only once. The sequences come from blood, collected from a patient whose treatment included radiotherapy and nephrectomy. The receptor's source is a woman in her 50s with renal cell carcinoma. The gene calls are TRBV2 and TRBJ1-6; 11 bases are a match to TRBD1. The CDR3 here is CASSLRTGGIASPLHF. CDR3 nucleotide sequence: TGTGCCAGCAGTCTCCGGACAGGGGGCATAGCTTCACCCCTCCACTTT.